The clone carrying this TCR beta chain has ten or more counts. Antigen specificity is unknown. Through Arm-PCR of CDR3 regions and iRepertoire HTBI primers, TCR beta libraries were built. In TCRdb, the multiplex PCR reads were re-called with MiXCR into one record per CDR3 protein. The table has more than 300,000 distinct CDR3 sequences, 15% seen once. The sample comes from a study of regulatory T cells in long-lasting Graves disease. Study at large: Those Graves' patients who were newly diagnosed had been on antithyroid drugs under 3 months.

Time point denoted: newly diagnosed GD, antithyroid drugs for less than 3 months. Isolated PBMC RNA provided the starting material for the TCR library. Trimming removed 6 bases at V and 3 bases at J, with 15 bases between. This CDR3 has 14 amino acids. The germline V gene has CDR1 MNHNS and CDR2 SASEGT. Regarding the study as a whole: Researchers examined only peripheral blood and not thyroid tissue. Accuracy was possibly reduced by small sample size. Persistent disease samples used TRBV28, TRBJ1-2 and TRBJ2-5 preferentially.

The sample here was peripheral blood mononuclear cells (PBMCs), taken at new diagnosis, from a patient treated with antithyroid drugs. The TCR originated in a female donor with Graves disease. The gene calls are TRBV6-1 and TRBJ2-7, with D perhaps TRBD2 (5 bases). In DNA form, the CDR3 reads TGTGCCAGCAGCCCACTCAGCGAGGGCTACGAGCAGTACTTC. Its protein is CASSPLSEGYEQYF.